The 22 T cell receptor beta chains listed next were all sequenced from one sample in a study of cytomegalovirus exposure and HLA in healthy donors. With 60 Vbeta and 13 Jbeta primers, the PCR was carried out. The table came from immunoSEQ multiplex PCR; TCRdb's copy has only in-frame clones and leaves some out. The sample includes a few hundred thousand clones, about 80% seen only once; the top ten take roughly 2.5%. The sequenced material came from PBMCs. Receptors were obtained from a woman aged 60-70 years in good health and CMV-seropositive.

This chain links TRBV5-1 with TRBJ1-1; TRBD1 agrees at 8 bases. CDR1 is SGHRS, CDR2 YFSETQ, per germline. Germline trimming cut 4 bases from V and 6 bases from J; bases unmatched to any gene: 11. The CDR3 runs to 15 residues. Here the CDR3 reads CASSDGTGPFPEAFF. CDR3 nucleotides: TGCGCCAGCAGCGACGGGACAGGTCCTTTCCCTGAAGCTTTCTTT.

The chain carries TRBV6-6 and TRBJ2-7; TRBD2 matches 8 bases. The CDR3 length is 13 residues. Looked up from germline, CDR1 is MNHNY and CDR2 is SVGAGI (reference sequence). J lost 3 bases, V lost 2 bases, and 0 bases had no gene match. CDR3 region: CASSYAGGYEQYF. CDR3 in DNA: TGTGCCAGCAGTTACGCGGGGGGCTACGAGCAGTACTTC.

The CDR3 reads CASSPQSTSLETQYF. In DNA, the CDR3 is TGTGCCAGCAGCCCCCAATCGACTAGCCTGGAGACCCAGTACTTC. The rearrangement joins TRBV7-2 to TRBJ2-5, with 7 bases fitting TRBD2. Germline CDR1 and CDR2: SGHTA and FQGNSA. This CDR3 region has 15 residues. Trimming at V came to 5 bases and at J to 5 bases, leaving 11 bases not matched to a gene. Full variable domain (missing parts from reference TRBV7-2 and TRBJ2-5): GAGVSQSPSNKVTEKGKDVELRCDPISGHTALYWYRQSLGQGLEFLIYFQGNSAPDKSGLPSDRFSAERTGGSVSTLTIQRTQQEDSAVYLCASSPQSTSLETQYFGPGTRLLVL.

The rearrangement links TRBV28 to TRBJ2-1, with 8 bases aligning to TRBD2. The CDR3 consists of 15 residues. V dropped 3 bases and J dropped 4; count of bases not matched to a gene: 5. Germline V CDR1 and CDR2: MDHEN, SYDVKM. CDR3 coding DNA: TGTGCCAGCAGTTTCTCAGCGGGGGCATACAATGAGCAGTTCTTC. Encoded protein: CASSFSAGAYNEQFF.

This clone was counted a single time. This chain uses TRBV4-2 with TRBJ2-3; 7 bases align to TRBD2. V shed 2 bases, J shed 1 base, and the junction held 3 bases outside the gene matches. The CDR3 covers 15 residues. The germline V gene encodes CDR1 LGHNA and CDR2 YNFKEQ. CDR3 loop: CASSQKSGGTDTQYF. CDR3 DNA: TGTGCCAGCAGCCAAAAGAGCGGGGGCACAGATACGCAGTATTTT.

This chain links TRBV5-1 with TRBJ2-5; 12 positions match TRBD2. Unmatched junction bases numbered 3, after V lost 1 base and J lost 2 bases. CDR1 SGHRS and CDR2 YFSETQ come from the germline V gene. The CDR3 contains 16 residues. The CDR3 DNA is TGCGCCAGCAGCTTGCTGCTAGCGGGGGGGCAAGAGACCCAGTACTTC. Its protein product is CASSLLLAGGQETQYF. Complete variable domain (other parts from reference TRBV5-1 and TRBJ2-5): KAGVTQTPRYLIKTRGQQVTLSCSPISGHRSVSWYQQTPGQGLQFLFEYFSETQRNKGNFPGRFSGRQFSNSRSEMNVSTLELGDSALYLCASSLLLAGGQETQYFGPGTRLLVL.

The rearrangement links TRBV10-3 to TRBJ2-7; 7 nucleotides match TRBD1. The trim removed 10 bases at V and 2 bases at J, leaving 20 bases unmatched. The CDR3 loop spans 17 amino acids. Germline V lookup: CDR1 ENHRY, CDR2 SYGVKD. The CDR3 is CATIGGTGAPTPYEQYF. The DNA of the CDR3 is TGTGCCACCATAGGGGGAACAGGGGCTCCCACGCCCTACGAGCAGTACTTC.

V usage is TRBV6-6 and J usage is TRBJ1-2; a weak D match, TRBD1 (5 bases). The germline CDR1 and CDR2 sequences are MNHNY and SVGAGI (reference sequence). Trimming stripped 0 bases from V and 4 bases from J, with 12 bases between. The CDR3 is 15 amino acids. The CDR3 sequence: CASSYSGQGIYGYTF. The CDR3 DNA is TGTGCCAGCAGTTACTCGGGTCAGGGTATCTATGGCTACACCTTC.

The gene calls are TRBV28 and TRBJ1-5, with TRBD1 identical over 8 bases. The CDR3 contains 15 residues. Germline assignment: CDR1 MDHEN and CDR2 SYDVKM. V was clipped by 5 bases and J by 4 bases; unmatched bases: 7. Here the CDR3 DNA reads TGTGCCAGCAGTCCCCCCACAGGGGGAAATCAGCCCCAGCATTTT. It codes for CASSPPTGGNQPQHF.

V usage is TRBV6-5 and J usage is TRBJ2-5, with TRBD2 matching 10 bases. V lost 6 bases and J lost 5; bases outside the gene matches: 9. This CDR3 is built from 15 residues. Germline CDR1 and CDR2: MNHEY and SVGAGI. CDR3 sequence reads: CASRRSGGAVETQYF. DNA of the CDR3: TGTGCCAGCAGGCGCAGCGGGGGGGCCGTTGAGACCCAGTACTTC.

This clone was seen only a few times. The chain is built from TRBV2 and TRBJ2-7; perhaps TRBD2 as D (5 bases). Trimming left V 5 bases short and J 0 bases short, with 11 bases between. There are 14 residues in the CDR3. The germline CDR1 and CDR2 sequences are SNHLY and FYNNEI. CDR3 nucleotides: TGTGCCAGCAGTAACGGACTTCTCTCCTACGAGCAGTACTTC. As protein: CASSNGLLSYEQYF.

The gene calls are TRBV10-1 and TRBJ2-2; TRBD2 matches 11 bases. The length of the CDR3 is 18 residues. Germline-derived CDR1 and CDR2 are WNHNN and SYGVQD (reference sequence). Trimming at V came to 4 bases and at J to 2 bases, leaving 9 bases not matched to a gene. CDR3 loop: CASSALTGTSGNTGELFF. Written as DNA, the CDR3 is TGCGCCAGCAGTGCCCTGACGGGGACTAGCGGAAACACCGGGGAGCTGTTTTTT.

CDR3 protein: CASSPTSSGNTIYF. DNA of the CDR3: TGTGCCAGTAGCCCCACGAGCTCTGGAAACACCATATATTTT. V is TRBV19 and J is TRBJ1-3, with unresolved D. With 6 bases removed from V and 0 bases from J, the gap between germline ends came to 9 bases. The CDR3 totals 14 residues. Germline CDR1 is LNHDA and CDR2 is SQIVND (reference sequence). Using reference TRBV19 and TRBJ1-3 for the parts outside the CDR3, the full variable domain is DGGITQSPKYLFRKEGQNVTLSCEQNLNHDAMYWYRQDPGQGLRLIYYSQIVNDFQKGDIAEGYSVSREKKESFPLTVTSAQKNPTAFYLCASSPTSSGNTIYFGEGSWLTVV.

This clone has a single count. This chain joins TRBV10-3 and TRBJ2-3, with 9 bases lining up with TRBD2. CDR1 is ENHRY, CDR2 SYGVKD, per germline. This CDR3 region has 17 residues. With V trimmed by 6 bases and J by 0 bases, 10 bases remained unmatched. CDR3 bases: TGTGCCATCAGATCCCCGGGAACTAGCGGGAGCACAGATACGCAGTATTTT. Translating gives CAIRSPGTSGSTDTQYF.

CDR3 loop: CASSFDRGQGYTF. DNA of the CDR3: TGCGCCAGCAGCTTCGACAGGGGGCAAGGCTACACCTTC. The V call is TRBV5-1, the J call TRBJ1-2; 10 bases are shared with TRBD1. This CDR3 comprises 13 residues. Trimming at V came to 2 bases and at J to 8 bases, leaving 3 bases not matched to a gene. Germline V gives CDR1 SGHRS, CDR2 YFSETQ.

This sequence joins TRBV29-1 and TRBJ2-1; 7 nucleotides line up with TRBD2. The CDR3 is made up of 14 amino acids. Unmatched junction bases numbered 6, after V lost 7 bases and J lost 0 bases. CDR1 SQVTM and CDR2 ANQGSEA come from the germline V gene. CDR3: CSGRAGFSYNEQFF. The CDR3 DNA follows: TGCAGCGGCCGAGCGGGATTCTCCTACAATGAGCAGTTCTTC.

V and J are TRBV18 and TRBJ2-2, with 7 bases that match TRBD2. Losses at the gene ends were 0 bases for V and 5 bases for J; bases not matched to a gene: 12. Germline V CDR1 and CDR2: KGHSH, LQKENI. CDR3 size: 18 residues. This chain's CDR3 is CASSPPHGLAASTGELFF. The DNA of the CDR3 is TGTGCCAGCTCACCACCACATGGGCTAGCGGCCTCAACCGGGGAGCTGTTTTTT.

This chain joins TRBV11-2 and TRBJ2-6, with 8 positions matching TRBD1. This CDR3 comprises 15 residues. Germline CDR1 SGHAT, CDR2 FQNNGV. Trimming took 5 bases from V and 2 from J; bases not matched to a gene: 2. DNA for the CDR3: TGTGCCAGCAGCCAGGACAGGGCTGGGGCCAACGTCCTGACTTTC. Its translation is CASSQDRAGANVLTF.

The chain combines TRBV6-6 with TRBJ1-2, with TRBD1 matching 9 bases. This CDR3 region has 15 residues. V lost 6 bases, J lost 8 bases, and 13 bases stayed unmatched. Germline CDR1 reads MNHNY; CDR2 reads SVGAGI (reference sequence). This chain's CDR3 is CASRAGGQGSVGYTF. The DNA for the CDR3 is TGTGCCAGCAGGGCGGGGGGACAGGGATCTGTAGGCTACACCTTC.

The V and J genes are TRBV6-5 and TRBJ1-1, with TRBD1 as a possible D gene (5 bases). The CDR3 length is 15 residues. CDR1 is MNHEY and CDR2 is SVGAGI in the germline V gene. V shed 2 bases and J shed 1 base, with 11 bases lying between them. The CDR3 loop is CASSYRGGANTEAFF. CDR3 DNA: TGTGCCAGCAGTTACAGGGGCGGAGCGAACACTGAAGCTTTCTTT.

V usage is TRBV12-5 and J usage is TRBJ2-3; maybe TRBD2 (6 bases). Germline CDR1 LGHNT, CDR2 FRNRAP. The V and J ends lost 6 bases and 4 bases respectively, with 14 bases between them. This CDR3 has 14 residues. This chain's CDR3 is CASGLGLGSDTQYF. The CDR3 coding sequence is TGTGCTAGTGGCCTGGGACTGGGCTCAGATACGCAGTATTTT. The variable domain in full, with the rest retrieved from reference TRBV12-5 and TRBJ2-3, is DARVTQTPRHKVTEMGQEVTMRCQPILGHNTVFWYRQTMMQGLELLAYFRNRAPLDDSGMPKDRFSAEMPDATLATLKIQPSEPRDSAVYFCASGLGLGSDTQYFGPGTRLTVL.

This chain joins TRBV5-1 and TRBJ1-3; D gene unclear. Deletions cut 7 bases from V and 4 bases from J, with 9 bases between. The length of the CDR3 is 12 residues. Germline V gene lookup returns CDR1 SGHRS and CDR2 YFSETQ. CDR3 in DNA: TGCGCCAGCCGGGATCCGGGAAACACCATATATTTT. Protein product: CASRDPGNTIYF.